Listed below are T cell receptor beta chains from one sample, sequenced in a study of blood T cell repertoires in COVID-19. Profiled with immunoSEQ multiplex PCR; TCRdb holds only in-frame clones, not every one. This table holds 110,000 to 150,000 clones, roughly 84% found once. Sample: peripheral blood. The receptor set was obtained from a woman in her sixties or seventies with acute or convalescent COVID-19. Each CDR3 is given with its conserved first and last residue. D genes are given only for firm matches. Clone size is given for some rows only: seen once, a few or many times, or a class if the clone is expanded.

d_call	v_call	clone_size	j_call	cdr3_aa	cdr3_nt
-	TRBV7-8	-	TRBJ1-2	CASSHRRTGGNGYTF	TGTGCCAGCAGCCACAGACGAACGGGCGGGAATGGCTACACCTTC
TRBD1	TRBV7-2	-	TRBJ1-5	CASSQTGVDNQPQHF	TGTGCCAGCAGCCAGACAGGGGTCGACAATCAGCCCCAGCATTTT
TRBD1	TRBV14	once	TRBJ1-6	CASSRQGATHSPLHF	TGTGCCAGCAGCAGACAGGGGGCGACTCATTCACCCCTCCACTTT
TRBD1	TRBV7-6	-	TRBJ2-6	CASSSPARTGGGNVLTF	TGTGCCAGCAGCTCCCCCGCTAGGACAGGGGGGGGTAACGTCCTGACTTTC
-	TRBV2	-	TRBJ2-7	CASRETVQDYEQYF	TGTGCCAGCAGGGAGACAGTTCAAGACTACGAGCAGTACTTC
TRBD1	TRBV4-2	-	TRBJ1-5	CASSQVGTGGNQPQHF	TGTGCCAGCAGCCAAGTAGGGACAGGGGGCAATCAGCCCCAGCATTTT
TRBD1	TRBV4-1	once	TRBJ1-3	CASSQDLDRADGNTIYF	TGCGCCAGCAGCCAAGATCTCGACAGGGCCGATGGAAACACCATATATTTT
-	TRBV9	once	TRBJ2-3	CASNTGGRGTDTQYF	TGTGCCAGCAATACGGGGGGCCGGGGCACAGATACGCAGTATTTT
-	TRBV7-9	few	TRBJ2-3	CASSRDRTQYF	TGTGCCAGCAGCCGCGACAGAACGCAGTATTTT
-	TRBV6-2/TRBV6-3	-	TRBJ1-5	CASSYEAGSNQPQHF	TGTGCCAGCAGTTACGAGGCAGGGAGCAATCAGCCCCAGCATTTT
-	TRBV11-2	-	TRBJ2-3	CASSLVVRSTDTQYF	TGTGCCAGCAGCTTGGTGGTGCGGTCCACAGATACGCAGTATTTT
-	TRBV7-2	-	TRBJ2-5	CASSPTSFQETQYF	TGTGCCAGCAGCCCTACTAGCTTCCAAGAGACCCAGTACTTC
TRBD2	TRBV5-4	once	TRBJ2-1	CASSSGGALNNEQFF	TGTGCCAGCAGCAGCGGGGGGGCCCTGAACAATGAGCAGTTCTTC
-	TRBV9	-	TRBJ1-2	CASSVWGSGNYGYTF	TGTGCCAGCAGCGTTTGGGGCTCCGGAAACTATGGCTACACCTTC
-	TRBV2	-	TRBJ1-2	CASVLRGLGGYTF	TGTGCCAGCGTACTTAGGGGACTGGGTGGCTACACCTTC
TRBD2	TRBV9	-	TRBJ2-3	CASSSRTSGDGDTQYF	TGTGCCAGCAGCTCGCGGACTAGCGGGGACGGAGATACGCAGTATTTT
-	TRBV6-5	once	TRBJ2-5	CASSYQGEETQYF	TGTGCCAGCAGTTACCAAGGGGAAGAGACCCAGTACTTC
-	TRBV30	-	TRBJ2-1	CAWTQGLAVYNEQFF	TGTGCCTGGACCCAGGGGCTAGCGGTCTACAATGAGCAGTTCTTC
-	TRBV4-1	-	TRBJ2-5	CASSQAFQRGETQYF	TGCGCCAGCAGCCAAGCATTCCAGCGAGGGGAGACCCAGTACTTC
TRBD1	TRBV7-2	-	TRBJ1-5	CASSLNRGEPQHF	TGTGCCAGCAGCCTAAACAGGGGGGAGCCCCAGCATTTT
TRBD2	TRBV5-1	-	TRBJ2-5	CASSGGLAEKETQYF	TGCGCCAGCAGCGGGGGACTAGCGGAAAAAGAGACCCAGTACTTC
-	TRBV5-1	-	TRBJ2-2	CASSPQPGNTGELFF	TGCGCCAGCAGCCCGCAACCAGGGAACACCGGGGAGCTGTTTTTT
-	TRBV5-8	-	TRBJ1-5	CASSPGVESNQPQHF	TGTGCCAGCAGCCCGGGAGTGGAGAGCAATCAGCCCCAGCATTTT
TRBD2	TRBV4-2	-	TRBJ2-3	CASSQDTGGGPSDKSTDTQYF	TGTGCCAGCAGCCAAGATACGGGGGGGGGCCCGTCCGATAAGAGCACAGATACGCAGTATTTT
-	TRBV6-2/TRBV6-3	-	TRBJ1-1	CASSYSIGQGSAFF	TGTGCCAGCAGTTACTCGATTGGGCAGGGTTCGGCTTTCTTT
-	TRBV7-5	-	TRBJ1-1	CARSSRDSEAFF	TGTGCCAGAAGCTCCCGGGACAGTGAAGCTTTCTTT
TRBD1	TRBV28	-	TRBJ1-1	CASRNQGARTEAFF	TGTGCCAGCAGGAATCAGGGGGCGCGGACTGAAGCTTTCTTT
-	TRBV4-1	-	TRBJ1-2	CASSQDRDGSQIYGYTF	TGCGCCAGCAGCCAAGACAGGGATGGCAGCCAAATCTATGGCTACACCTTC
TRBD1	TRBV9	few	TRBJ1-2	CASSVSDRVYGYTF	TGTGCCAGCAGCGTTAGTGACAGGGTCTATGGCTACACCTTC
-	TRBV7-2	-	TRBJ2-7	CASSPYYEQYF	TGTGCCAGCAGCCCCTACTACGAGCAGTACTTC
TRBD1	TRBV28	-	TRBJ2-2	CASTSVRRTGAKGDTGELFF	TGTGCCAGCACTTCCGTCCGGAGGACAGGGGCTAAGGGGGACACCGGGGAGCTGTTTTTT